Sequencing of this TCR beta chain was carried out in a study of blood T cells in healthy people across ages. J lost 6 bases, V lost 4 bases, and 10 bases had no gene match. CDR3 length equals 14 residues. From germline, CDR1 is DFQATT and CDR2 SNEGSKA (reference sequence). Alongside a J-beta primer mix, a sample-barcoded 5' primer served in a second PCR lasting roughly 7 to 12 cycles. TCRdb ran MiXCR on the 5' RACE reads and lists one entry per CDR3 protein. This table holds roughly 900,000 distinct CDR3 sequences, 29% found once. The sequence came from a woman at least 80 years old in good health. The chain has TRBV20-1 and TRBJ2-7; 9 bases are shared with TRBD1. The source material was blood. Here the CDR3 DNA reads TGCAGTGCTACATCCGGGACAGGGCCGGGCGAGCAGTACTTC. Its protein is CSATSGTGPGEQYF.